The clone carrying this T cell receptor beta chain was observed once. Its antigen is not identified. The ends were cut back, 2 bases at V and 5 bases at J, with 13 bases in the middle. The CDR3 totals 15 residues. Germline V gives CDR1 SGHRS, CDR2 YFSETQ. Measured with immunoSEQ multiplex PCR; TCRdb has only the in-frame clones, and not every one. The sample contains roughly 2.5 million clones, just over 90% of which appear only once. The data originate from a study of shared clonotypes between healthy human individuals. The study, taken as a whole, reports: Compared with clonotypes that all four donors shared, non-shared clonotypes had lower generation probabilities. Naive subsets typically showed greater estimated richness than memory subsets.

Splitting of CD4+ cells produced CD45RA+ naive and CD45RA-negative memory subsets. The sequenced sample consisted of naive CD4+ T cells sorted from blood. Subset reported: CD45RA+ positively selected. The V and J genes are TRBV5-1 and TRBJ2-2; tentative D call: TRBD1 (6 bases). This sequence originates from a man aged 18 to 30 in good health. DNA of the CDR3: TGCGCCAGCAGCTTCGCTGGGGGACATACCGGGGAGCTGTTTTTT. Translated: CASSFAGGHTGELFF.